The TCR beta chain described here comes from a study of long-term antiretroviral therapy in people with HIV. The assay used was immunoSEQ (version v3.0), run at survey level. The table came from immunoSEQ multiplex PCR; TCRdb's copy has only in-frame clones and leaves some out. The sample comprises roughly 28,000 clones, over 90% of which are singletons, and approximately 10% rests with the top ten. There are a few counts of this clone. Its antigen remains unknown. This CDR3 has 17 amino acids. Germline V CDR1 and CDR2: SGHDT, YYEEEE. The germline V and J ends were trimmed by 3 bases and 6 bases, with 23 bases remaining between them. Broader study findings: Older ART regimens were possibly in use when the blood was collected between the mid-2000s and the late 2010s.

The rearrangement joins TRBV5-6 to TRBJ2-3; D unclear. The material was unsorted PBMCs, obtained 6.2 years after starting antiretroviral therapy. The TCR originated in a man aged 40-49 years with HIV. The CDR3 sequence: CASSSRDVGLGVDTQYF. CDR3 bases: TGTGCCAGCAGCTCTAGAGATGTGGGATTAGGAGTTGATACGCAGTATTTT.